The entry below describes one T cell receptor (beta chain). V was trimmed by 3 bases and J by 1 base, leaving 15 bases between them. The CDR3 has 15 amino acids. The germline V gene encodes CDR1 DFQATT and CDR2 SNEGSKA (reference sequence). In the study's own analysis: Estimated nucleated cell counts came from reference gene primer amplification. Sequencing used immunoSEQ multiplex PCR; TCRdb keeps in-frame clones, though not all of them. V, J and clone size derive from that table, while D and trimming were established from the DNA sequence. The sample yields 190,000 or so clones, about 88% seen once. These data belong to a study of blood T cell repertoires in COVID-19. Study-level information: Acute and convalescent COVID-19 specimens originated in the United States, Italy and Spain. Sources were T cells, B-cell-depleted T cells, or PBMCs; the material itself was cDNA or gDNA.

The sequence came from a middle-aged man with active or convalescent COVID-19. This chain connects TRBV20-1 to TRBJ1-1; D is undetermined. The material sequenced was peripheral blood. The CDR3 DNA sequence: TGCAGTGCTAGTCCCCAGGCGGCGGGGAACACTGAAGCTTTCTTT. Amino acid sequence: CSASPQAAGNTEAFF.